The sequence of this T cell receptor (beta chain) was determined in a study of Ad26.COV2.S vaccination and SARS-CoV-2 variants. Study observations and caveats: The TCR-based breadth and depth measures might underestimate overall T cell responses.

Treatment denoted: about 20 received Ad26.COV2.S at low or high dose, single or two shots; roughly five received placebo; per-sample allocation not given. Collection of the samples took place on day 63 after the first injection of vaccine or placebo. Using immunoSEQ multiplex PCR, the repertoire was profiled, and TCRdb retains in-frame clones only, with some absent. The table has 440,000 or so clones, around 92% seen once; the top ten hold 1.5% to 2%. V gave up 2 bases and J gave up 2 bases, with 9 bases separating them. The CDR3 extends over 14 amino acids. Per germline, CDR1 SEHNR and CDR2 FQNEAQ (reference sequence). A word on this clone: What it recognizes is unknown.

The sequences come from peripheral blood, collected in a trial of Ad26.COV2.S vaccine versus placebo. This rearrangement joins TRBV7-9 to TRBJ2-5; no clear D gene. The clonotype comes from a person aged 18 to 59 who received the Ad26.COV2.S COVID-19 vaccine or a placebo. The DNA of the CDR3 is TGTGCCAGCAGCTTACGAGCACAGCAAGAGACCCAGTACTTC. This gives the protein CASSLRAQQETQYF.